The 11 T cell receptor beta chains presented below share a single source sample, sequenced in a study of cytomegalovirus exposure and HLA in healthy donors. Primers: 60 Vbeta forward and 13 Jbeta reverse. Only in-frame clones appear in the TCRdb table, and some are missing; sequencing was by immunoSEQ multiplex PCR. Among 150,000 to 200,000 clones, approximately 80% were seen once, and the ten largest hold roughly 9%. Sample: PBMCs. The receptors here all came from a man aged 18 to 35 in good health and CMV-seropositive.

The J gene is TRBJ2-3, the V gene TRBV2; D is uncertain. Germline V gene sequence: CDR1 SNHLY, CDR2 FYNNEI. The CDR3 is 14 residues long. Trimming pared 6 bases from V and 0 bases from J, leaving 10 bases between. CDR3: CASRKALSTDTQYF. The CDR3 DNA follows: TGTGCCAGCAGGAAAGCCTTAAGCACAGATACGCAGTATTTT. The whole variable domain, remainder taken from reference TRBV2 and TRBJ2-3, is EPEVTQTPSHQVTQMGQEVILRCVPISNHLYFYWYRQILGQKVEFLVSFYNNEISEKSEIFDDQFSVERPDGSNFTLKIRSTKLEDSAMYFCASRKALSTDTQYFGPGTRLTVL.

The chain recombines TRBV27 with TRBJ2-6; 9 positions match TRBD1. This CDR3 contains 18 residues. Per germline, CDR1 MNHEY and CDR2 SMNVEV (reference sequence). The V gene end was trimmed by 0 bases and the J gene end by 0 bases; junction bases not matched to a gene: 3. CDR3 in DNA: TGTGCCAGCAGTTTATCGGGACAGGGAAGCTCTGGGGCCAACGTCCTGACTTTC. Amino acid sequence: CASSLSGQGSSGANVLTF.

This CDR3 is CASSPTPGYGYTF. The CDR3 region has the DNA TGTGCCAGCAGCCCCACCCCCGGCTATGGCTACACCTTC. This sequence joins TRBV14 and TRBJ1-2; D remains unclear. The CDR3 is 13 amino acids. Trimming stripped 4 bases from V and 4 bases from J, with 10 bases between. The germline gives CDR1 SGHDN, CDR2 FVKESK.

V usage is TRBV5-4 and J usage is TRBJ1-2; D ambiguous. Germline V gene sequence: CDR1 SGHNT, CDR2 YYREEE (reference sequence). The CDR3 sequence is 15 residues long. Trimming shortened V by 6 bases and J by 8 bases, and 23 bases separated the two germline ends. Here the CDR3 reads CASTHGVRPEGGYTF. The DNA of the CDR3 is TGTGCCAGCACCCACGGGGTGCGCCCCGAGGGAGGCTACACCTTC.

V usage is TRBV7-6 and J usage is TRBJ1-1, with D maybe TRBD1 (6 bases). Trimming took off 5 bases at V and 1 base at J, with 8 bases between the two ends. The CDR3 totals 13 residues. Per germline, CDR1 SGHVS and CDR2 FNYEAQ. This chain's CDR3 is CASSQGQNTEAFF. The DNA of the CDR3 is TGTGCCAGCAGCCAGGGGCAGAACACTGAAGCTTTCTTT. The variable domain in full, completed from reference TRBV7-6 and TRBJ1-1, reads GAGVSQSPRYKVTKRGQDVALRCDPISGHVSLYWYRQALGQGPEFLTYFNYEAQQDKSGLPNDRFSAERPEGSISTLTIQRTEQRDSAMYRCASSQGQNTEAFFGQGTRLTVV.

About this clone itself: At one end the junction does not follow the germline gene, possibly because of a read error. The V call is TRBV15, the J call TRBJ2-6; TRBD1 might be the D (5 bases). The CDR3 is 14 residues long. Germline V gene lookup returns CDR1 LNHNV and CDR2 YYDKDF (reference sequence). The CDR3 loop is CATSPGSGANALTF. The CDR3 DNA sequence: TGTGCCACCAGCCCAGGGTCTGGGGCCAACGCCCTGACTTTC.

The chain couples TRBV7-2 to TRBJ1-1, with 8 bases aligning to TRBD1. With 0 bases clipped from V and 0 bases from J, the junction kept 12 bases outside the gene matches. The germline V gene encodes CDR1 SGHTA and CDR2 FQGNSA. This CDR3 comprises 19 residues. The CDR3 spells CASSLALFRTGRMNTEAFF. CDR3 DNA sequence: TGTGCCAGCAGCTTAGCGTTATTCCGGACAGGGAGGATGAACACTGAAGCTTTCTTT.

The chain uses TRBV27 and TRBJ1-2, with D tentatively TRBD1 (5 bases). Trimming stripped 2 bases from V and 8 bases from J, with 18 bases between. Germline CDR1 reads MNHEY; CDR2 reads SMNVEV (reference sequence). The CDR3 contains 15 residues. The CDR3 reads CASSLTAGRYGGYTF. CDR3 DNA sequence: TGTGCCAGCAGTTTAACGGCAGGGAGGTATGGAGGCTACACCTTC.

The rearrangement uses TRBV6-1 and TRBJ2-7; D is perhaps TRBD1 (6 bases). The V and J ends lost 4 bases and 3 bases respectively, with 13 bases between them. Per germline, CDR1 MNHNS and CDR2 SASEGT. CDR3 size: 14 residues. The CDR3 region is CASSVDRLDYEQYF. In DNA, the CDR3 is TGTGCCAGCAGTGTTGACAGGTTAGACTACGAGCAGTACTTC.

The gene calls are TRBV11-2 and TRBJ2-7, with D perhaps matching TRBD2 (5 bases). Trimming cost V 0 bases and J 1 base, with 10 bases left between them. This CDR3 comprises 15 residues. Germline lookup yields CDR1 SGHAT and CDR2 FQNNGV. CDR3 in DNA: TGTGCCAGCAGCTTAGAAGCGGATGCTTCCTACGAGCAGTACTTC. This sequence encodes CASSLEADASYEQYF.

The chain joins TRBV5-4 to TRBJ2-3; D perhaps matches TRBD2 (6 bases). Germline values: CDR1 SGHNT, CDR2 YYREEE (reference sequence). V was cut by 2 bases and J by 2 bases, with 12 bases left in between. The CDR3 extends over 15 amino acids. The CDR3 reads CASSFDGRHTDTQYF. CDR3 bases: TGTGCCAGCAGCTTTGACGGGAGACACACAGATACGCAGTATTTT.